This T cell receptor (beta chain) was identified during a study of post-analysis software for immune sequencing data. Regarding the study as a whole: Multiple sclerosis was associated with a significant reduction in normalized Chao1 diversity relative to controls. Under the F measure, samples that were prepared in one batch clustered strongly together. About five TRBV segments occurring more often in patients than controls included TRBV5-6, TRBV5-1 and TRBV20-1.

The V end was cut by 0 bases, the J end by 7 bases, with 8 bases between. Per germline, CDR1 MNHEY and CDR2 SVGAGI. The CDR3 loop spans 13 amino acids. This clonotype has more than one count but fewer than ten. Its target is not known. Included in the TCR beta cDNA libraries were unique molecular identifiers. Each sample of roughly 0.9 to 11 million input T cells yielded about 500,000 cDNA molecules, so each molecule approximated one T cell. TCRdb reanalysed the PCR reads using MiXCR and keeps one entry per CDR3 protein. Here the sample spans a few hundred thousand distinct CDR3 sequences, roughly 40% being singletons.

The source of this sequence is a girl aged 2 to 9 with multiple sclerosis. The J gene is TRBJ2-3, the V gene TRBV6-5; D gene ambiguous. Input material: blood. CDR3 in DNA: TGTGCCAGCAGTTACTCCAGGACCAATACGCAGTATTTT. It specifies CASSYSRTNTQYF.